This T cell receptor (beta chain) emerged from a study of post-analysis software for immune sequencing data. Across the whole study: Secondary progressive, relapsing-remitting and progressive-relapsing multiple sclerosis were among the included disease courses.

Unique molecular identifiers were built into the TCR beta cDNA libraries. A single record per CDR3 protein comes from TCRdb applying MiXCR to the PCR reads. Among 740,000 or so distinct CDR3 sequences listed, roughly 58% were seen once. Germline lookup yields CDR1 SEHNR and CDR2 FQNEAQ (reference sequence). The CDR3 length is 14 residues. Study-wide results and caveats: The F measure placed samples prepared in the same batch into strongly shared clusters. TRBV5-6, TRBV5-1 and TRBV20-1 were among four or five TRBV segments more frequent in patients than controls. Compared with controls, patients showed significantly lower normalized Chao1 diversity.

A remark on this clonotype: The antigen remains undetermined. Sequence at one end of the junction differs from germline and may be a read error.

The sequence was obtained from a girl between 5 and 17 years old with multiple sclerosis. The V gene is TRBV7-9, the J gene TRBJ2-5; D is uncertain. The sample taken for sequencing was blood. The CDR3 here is CASSLVGPKETQYF. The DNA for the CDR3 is TGTGCCAGCAGTTTAGTCGGGCCAAAAGAGACCCAGTACTTC.